Below, 32 T cell receptor beta chains from the same sample are listed, as sequenced in a study of breast tumors, draining lymph nodes, adjacent tissues. Breast cancer patients provided tissue from their axillary draining lymph nodes. One entry per CDR3 protein results from TCRdb running MiXCR on the multiplex PCR reads. Of under 150,000 distinct CDR3 sequences in the sample, around 20% are singletons; the top ten hold about 2.2%. Sequencing was carried out using axillary lymph node tissue. Receptors were obtained from a female donor with breast cancer. Some clones in this sample may be carry-over from other donors' samples.

This clonotype was picked up one time. An end of the junction differs from the germline gene, which may be a read error. CDR3 DNA sequence: TGCAGCGTTGACCGGGGCAAGGATCAAGGGGTGACCCGGTACTTC. Its protein product is CSVDRGKDQGVTRYF. The rearrangement uses TRBV29-1 and TRBJ2-5, with D tentatively TRBD1 or TRBD2 (5 bases each). The germline CDR1 and CDR2 sequences are SQVTM and ANQGSEA. The CDR3 extends over 15 amino acids. Full variable domain (rest looked up from reference TRBV29-1 and TRBJ2-5): SAVISQKPSRDICQRGTSLTIQCQVDSQVTMMFWYRQQPGQSLTLIATANQGSEATYESGFVIDKFPISRPNLTFSTLTVSNMSPEDSSIYLCSVDRGKDQGVTRYFGPGTRLLVL.

This clonotype was recorded many times. The chain joins TRBV3-1 to TRBJ1-4; D possibly corresponds to TRBD1 (6 bases). The CDR3 sequence is 14 residues long. V dropped 1 base and J dropped 7 bases, with 10 bases sitting between them. Germline V gene data show CDR1 as LGHDT and CDR2 as YNNKEL (reference sequence). The CDR3 DNA reads TGTGCCAGCAGCCAAGTGGGGGCGGGTGAAAAACTGTTTTTT. Protein product: CASSQVGAGEKLFF.

The chain links TRBV30 to TRBJ1-5; no clear D. The germline CDR1 and CDR2 sequences are GTSNPN and SVGIG (reference sequence). With 0 bases removed from V and 3 bases from J, the gap between germline ends came to 9 bases. The CDR3 runs to 14 residues. In DNA form, the CDR3 reads TGTGCCTGGAGTGTTGGGCAGGCCAATCAGCCCCAGCATTTT. This translates into CAWSVGQANQPQHF. The full variable domain, its missing parts supplied by reference TRBV30 and TRBJ1-5, is SQTIHQWPATLVQPVGSPLSLECTVEGTSNPNLYWYRQAAGRGLQLLFYSVGIGQISSEVPQNLSASRPQDRQFILSSKKLLLSDSGFYLCAWSVGQANQPQHFGDGTRLSIL.

This clonotype was seen at least ten times. The CDR3 coding sequence is TGTGCCAGCAGCTTAGGTAGCGGAACTTACAATGAGCAGTTCTTC. Its translation is CASSLGSGTYNEQFF. V is TRBV7-6 and J is TRBJ2-1; TRBD2 might be the D (6 bases). Trimming took off 1 base at V and 4 bases at J, with 11 bases between the two ends. The CDR3 consists of 15 residues. The germline V gene encodes CDR1 SGHVS and CDR2 FNYEAQ. The complete variable domain, with remaining parts taken from reference TRBV7-6 and TRBJ2-1, reads GAGVSQSPRYKVTKRGQDVALRCDPISGHVSLYWYRQALGQGPEFLTYFNYEAQQDKSGLPNDRFSAERPEGSISTLTIQRTEQRDSAMYRCASSLGSGTYNEQFFGPGTRLTVL.

There are many counts of this clonotype. V and J are TRBV20-1 and TRBJ2-3, with D perhaps matching TRBD1 (5 bases). Germline lookup yields CDR1 DFQATT and CDR2 SNEGSKA (reference sequence). CDR3 length: 15 residues. Between the trimmed V and J ends, which lost 4 bases and 1 base, there was a span of 15 bases. The CDR3 region is CSANPNEGGTDTQYF. For the CDR3, the DNA is TGCAGTGCTAACCCCAATGAAGGGGGCACAGATACGCAGTATTTT.

This clonotype has just a few counts. The gene calls are TRBV27 and TRBJ1-4; 10 bases line up with TRBD1. Germline CDR1 MNHEY, CDR2 SMNVEV (reference sequence). The CDR3 covers 16 residues. V dropped 5 bases and J dropped 8; count of bases not matched to a gene: 11. The CDR3 loop is CASSVMTGTGAEKLFF. The CDR3 DNA reads as TGTGCCAGCAGTGTTATGACCGGGACAGGGGCGGAAAAACTGTTTTTT.

This clonotype was seen more than once but under ten times. A read error may explain this, as a much larger clone is one base away. The V gene is TRBV11-1, the J gene TRBJ2-7, with D perhaps assigned TRBD1 or TRBD2 (5 bases each). The CDR3 is 16 amino acids. Germline lookup yields CDR1 SGHAT and CDR2 FQDESV (reference sequence). The DNA of the CDR3 is TGTGCCAGCAGCTCCTTAGCCCGGGACGAGTCCTACGAGCAGTGCTTC. Amino acids: CASSSLARDESYEQCF.

This sequence joins TRBV12-3 or TRBV12-4 and TRBJ1-1, with D unclear. This CDR3 spans 12 amino acids. Trimming removed 5 bases at V and 7 bases at J, with 11 bases between. The CDR3 region has the DNA TGTGCCAGCAGTCATGTGATGGATGAAGCTTTCTTT. Its protein is CASSHVMDEAFF.

Ten or more counts support this clonotype. The CDR3 reads CASSLEEGAGYGYTF. CDR3 in DNA: TGCGCCAGCAGCTTGGAGGAGGGGGCGGGCTATGGCTACACCTTC. This chain connects TRBV5-1 to TRBJ1-2, with 7 bases that match TRBD1. Germline loops: CDR1 SGHRS, CDR2 YFSETQ. Trimming took 0 bases from V and 4 from J; bases not matched to a gene: 6. CDR3 length: 15 residues.

About this clonotype itself: A much more abundant neighbour one base away suggests this may be a read error. The chain couples TRBV28 to TRBJ1-5, with D possibly TRBD1 on 5 matching bases. The CDR3 loop spans 13 amino acids. In germline, CDR1 is MDHEN, CDR2 SYDVKM. The CDR3 loop reads CASSLGTYQPHHF. The CDR3 DNA is TGTGCCAGCAGCCTCGGGACCTATCAGCCCCATCATTTT.

This clonotype was observed a few times. V and J are TRBV27 and TRBJ1-5; D is undetermined. The germline V and J ends were trimmed by 4 bases and 0 bases, with 7 bases remaining between them. Germline V CDR1 and CDR2: MNHEY, SMNVEV (reference sequence). The CDR3 contains 14 residues. This CDR3 is CASSSVYSNQPQHF. As DNA, the CDR3 is TGTGCCAGCAGTTCGGTTTATAGCAATCAGCCCCAGCATTTT.

The genes are TRBV3-1 and TRBJ1-4; D gene unclear. The germline gives CDR1 LGHDT, CDR2 YNNKEL (reference sequence). The V end lost 1 base, the J end lost 11 bases, and 17 bases lay between the germline ends. This CDR3 comprises 15 residues. CDR3: CASSQGSPHNGKLFF. For the CDR3, the DNA is TGTGCCAGCAGCCAAGGCAGCCCCCATAATGGGAAACTGTTTTTT. Drawing the rest from reference TRBV3-1 and TRBJ1-4, the complete variable domain is DTAVSQTPKYLVTQMGNDKSIKCEQNLGHDTMYWYKQDSKKFLKIMFSYNNKELIINETVPNRFSPKSPDKAHLNLHINSLELGDSAVYFCASSQGSPHNGKLFFGSGTQLSVL.

This clonotype was found many times. The chain uses TRBV6-1 and TRBJ2-5; 11 bases agree with TRBD2. Germline lookup yields CDR1 MNHNS and CDR2 SASEGT. CDR3 length: 14 residues. V trimming: 2 bases; J trimming: 10 bases; junction bases outside the gene matches: 6. The CDR3 loop reads CASSELTSGEDQYF. The CDR3 DNA reads TGTGCCAGCAGTGAACTGACTAGCGGGGAGGACCAGTACTTC.

Concerning this clonotype: A read error may be the cause here, since a much bigger clone is one base away. The V gene is TRBV10-3, the J gene TRBJ2-2; D ambiguous. The CDR3 totals 12 residues. Germline values: CDR1 ENHRY, CDR2 SYGVKD. CDR3 loop: CAVSDGTGELFF. For the CDR3, the DNA is TGTGCCGTCAGTGATGGCACCGGGGAGCTGTTTTTT.

The J gene is TRBJ2-6, the V gene TRBV5-6; D unclear. CDR1 SGHDT and CDR2 YYEEEE come from the germline V gene. V lost 1 base, J lost 0 bases, and 8 bases lay in between. The CDR3 covers 16 residues. The CDR3 reads CASSLPRNSGANVLTF. In DNA, the CDR3 is TGTGCCAGCAGCTTGCCCAGAAACTCTGGGGCCAACGTCCTGACTTTC.

The rearrangement uses TRBV28 and TRBJ2-7; TRBD2 matches 13 bases. CDR1 and CDR2 from the germline V gene are MDHEN and SYDVKM. The CDR3 is 16 residues long. V gave up 6 bases and J gave up 2 bases; unmatched junction bases: 7. CDR3 loop: CASSSQGTSGTYEQYF. The CDR3 bases are TGTGCCAGCAGCTCTCAGGGGACTAGCGGGACCTACGAGCAGTACTTC.

Many counts were recorded for this clonotype. This chain links TRBV7-8 with TRBJ1-5; D not certain. Deletions cut 1 base from V and 4 bases from J, with 8 bases between. CDR3 size: 14 residues. Germline assignment: CDR1 SGHVS and CDR2 FQNEAQ. This chain's CDR3 is CASSLEGGNQPQHF. The CDR3 DNA follows: TGTGCCAGCAGCTTAGAGGGCGGGAATCAGCCCCAGCATTTT.

This clonotype was seen ten or more times. This rearrangement joins TRBV15 to TRBJ2-1; 13 positions agree with TRBD2. This CDR3 is 18 amino acids long. CDR1 is LNHNV, CDR2 YYDKDF, per germline (reference sequence). V lost 2 bases, J lost 2 bases, and 6 bases stayed unmatched. For the CDR3, the DNA is TGTGCCACCAGCAGAACCGCGGGACTAGCGGGACCCTACAATGAGCAGTTCTTC. Residues: CATSRTAGLAGPYNEQFF.

This chain uses TRBV9 with TRBJ2-5; D is possibly TRBD1 or TRBD2 (5 bases each). In germline, CDR1 is SGDLS, CDR2 YYNGEE. Trimming took 3 bases from V and 6 from J, leaving 15 bases between them. The CDR3 is 14 amino acids. This CDR3 is CASSGGLASKTQYF. In DNA form, the CDR3 reads TGTGCCAGCAGCGGGGGCCTAGCCTCGAAGACCCAGTACTTC.

At least ten counts were recorded for this clonotype. The rearrangement joins TRBV4-2 to TRBJ2-1, with 11 bases that match TRBD2. This CDR3 is built from 16 residues. V gave up 2 bases and J gave up 7 bases; unmatched junction bases: 7. The germline V gene has CDR1 LGHNA and CDR2 YNFKEQ. The CDR3 loop is CASSQFSGRAGNEQFF. CDR3 sequence (DNA): TGTGCCAGCAGCCAATTTAGCGGGAGGGCGGGGAATGAGCAGTTCTTC.

This clonotype occurred many times. V and J are TRBV5-1 and TRBJ1-4; TRBD1 aligns across 8 bases. Germline trimming cut 2 bases from V and 11 bases from J; bases unmatched to any gene: 2. CDR1 is SGHRS, CDR2 YFSETQ, per germline. The CDR3 loop spans 12 amino acids. CDR3 nucleotide sequence: TGCGCCAGCAGCTTAACAGGGGGGAAACTGTTTTTT. Translated: CASSLTGGKLFF.

This clonotype has ten or more counts. This sequence joins TRBV2 and TRBJ2-2; TRBD2 matches 12 bases. After removal of 4 bases from V and 3 bases from J, the junction contained 6 bases not matched to a gene. Germline values: CDR1 SNHLY, CDR2 FYNNEI. The length of the CDR3 is 17 residues. The CDR3 here is CASSVASGGVDTGELFF. The CDR3 DNA follows: TGTGCCAGCAGTGTTGCTAGCGGGGGGGTTGACACCGGGGAGCTGTTTTTT.

Details on this clonotype: This clone may be a read error of a much larger clone one base away. Since the CDR3 does not end with the conserved phenylalanine or tryptophan, this likely comes from a read error. The chain carries TRBV20-1 and TRBJ2-5; TRBD2 agrees at 11 bases. CDR1 is DFQATT, CDR2 SNEGSKA, per germline (reference sequence). This CDR3 is built from 16 residues. Unmatched junction bases numbered 10, after V lost 2 bases and J lost 5 bases. For the CDR3, the DNA is TGCAGTGCTAGAACCACTAGCGGGAGTATTAGGGAGACCCAGTACCTC. It codes for CSARTTSGSIRETQYL.

This clonotype has at least ten counts. V and J are TRBV20-1 and TRBJ2-7, with 10 bases identical to TRBD2. Germline loops: CDR1 DFQATT, CDR2 SNEGSKA (reference sequence). V lost 3 bases to trimming and J lost 0 bases; unmatched junction nucleotides: 11. The CDR3 sequence is 17 residues long. CDR3 region: CSASNRAGGPRSYEQYF. The CDR3 DNA reads as TGCAGTGCTAGTAATCGAGCGGGAGGGCCCCGCTCCTACGAGCAGTACTTC.

This chain uses TRBV28 with TRBJ2-7; 7 bases agree with TRBD2. The CDR3 consists of 13 residues. V dropped 10 bases and J dropped 4; count of bases not matched to a gene: 10. Germline CDR1 is MDHEN and CDR2 is SYDVKM. Here the CDR3 DNA reads TGTGCCACTTACACGGGGGGAAAATACGAGCAGTACTTC. This translates into CATYTGGKYEQYF.

This clonotype came up many times. V is TRBV6-1 and J is TRBJ1-5; TRBD1 matches 10 bases. The CDR3 consists of 12 residues. The V gene's germline CDR1 is MNHNS and CDR2 SASEGT. The junction had 0 bases not matched to a gene; V was cut back by 6 bases and J by 7 bases. The DNA for the CDR3 is TGTGCCAGCAGGACAGGGGGCCAGCCCCAGCATTTT. Amino acids: CASRTGGQPQHF.

On this clonotype: A much bigger clone sits one base away, suggesting this may be a read error. This chain connects TRBV20-1 to TRBJ2-7, with TRBD1 identical over 7 bases. This CDR3 is 15 amino acids long. After removal of 2 bases from V and 3 bases from J, the junction contained 10 bases not matched to a gene. Germline-derived CDR1 and CDR2 are DFQATT and SNEGSKA (reference sequence). The CDR3 loop is CSARPLGQKLYEQYF. The CDR3 nucleotides are TGCAGTGCTAGACCCCTGGGACAGAAGCTCTACGAGCAGTACTTC.

This clonotype was picked up one time. A much larger clone differs by one base, so this may be a read error. The chain carries TRBV10-3 and TRBJ2-5, with 10 positions matching TRBD2. V shed 10 bases, J shed 6 bases, and the junction held 20 bases outside the gene matches. In germline, CDR1 is ENHRY, CDR2 SYGVKD. The CDR3 runs to 17 residues. CDR3 sequence (DNA): TGTGCCAGCAGCCTAGAGGAAGCGGGAGGGCCGGGAAAGACCCAGTACTTC. As protein: CASSLEEAGGPGKTQYF.

As concerns this clonotype: Since a much larger clone is just one base distant, this may be a read error. The chain couples TRBV29-1 to TRBJ2-5; 7 nucleotides agree with TRBD1. The CDR3 totals 14 residues. Germline values: CDR1 SQVTM, CDR2 ANQGSEA. This CDR3 reads CSIEGDSYQETQYF. The CDR3 coding sequence is TGCAGCATTGAAGGGGACAGCTATCAAGAGACCCAGTACTTC. The whole variable domain, filled in from reference TRBV29-1 and TRBJ2-5, reads SAVISQKPSRDICQRGTSLTIQCQVDSQVTMMFWYRQQPGQSLTLIATANQGSEATYESGFVIDKFPISRPNLTFSTLTVSNMSPEDSSIYLCSIEGDSYQETQYFGPGTRLLVL.

Comments on this clonotype: A much larger clone lies a single base off, so this may be a read error. This chain links TRBV27 with TRBJ2-7, with 12 bases lining up with TRBD2. V was clipped by 0 bases and J by 0 bases; unmatched bases: 12. This CDR3 contains 20 residues. Germline V CDR1 and CDR2: MNHEY, SMNVEV (reference sequence). CDR3 sequence: CASSLSVTSGRGWGSYEQYF. The CDR3 nucleotides read TGTGCCAGCAGTTTATCCGTGACTAGCGGGAGAGGGTGGGGCTCCTACGAGCAGTACTTC.

This clonotype was recorded a few times. A read error may be the cause here, since a much bigger clone is one base away. The rearrangement uses TRBV30 and TRBJ1-4; D gene uncertain. The CDR3 has 15 residues. The V gene's germline CDR1 is GTSNPN and CDR2 SVGIG (reference sequence). The CDR3 reads CAWSVRATGYEKLSF. The CDR3 DNA reads as TGTGCCTGGAGTGTACGGGCTACGGGGTATGAAAAACTGTCTTTT.

This clonotype was detected many times. The CDR3 DNA reads TGCGCCAGCAGCTTGTCTCGGGGGGCAGGAGCGGGCTACACCTTC. Its translation: CASSLSRGAGAGYTF. This rearrangement joins TRBV5-1 to TRBJ1-2, with TRBD1 as a possible D gene (6 bases). Germline V gene lookup returns CDR1 SGHRS and CDR2 YFSETQ. The V and J ends lost 1 base and 8 bases respectively, with 18 bases between them. This CDR3 spans 15 amino acids.